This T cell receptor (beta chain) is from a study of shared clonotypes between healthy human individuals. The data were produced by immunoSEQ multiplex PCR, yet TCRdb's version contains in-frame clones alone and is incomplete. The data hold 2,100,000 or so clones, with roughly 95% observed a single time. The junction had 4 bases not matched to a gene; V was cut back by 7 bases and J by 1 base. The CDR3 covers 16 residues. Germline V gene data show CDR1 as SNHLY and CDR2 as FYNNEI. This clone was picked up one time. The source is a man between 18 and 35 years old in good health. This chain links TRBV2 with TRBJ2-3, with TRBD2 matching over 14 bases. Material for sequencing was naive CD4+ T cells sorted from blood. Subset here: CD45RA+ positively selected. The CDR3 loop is CASTLGLAGGTDTQYF. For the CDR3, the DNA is TGTGCCAGCACCTTGGGACTAGCGGGGGGCACAGATACGCAGTATTTT.